This TCR beta chain comes out of a study of identical twins. Study-wide results and limits: Cross-sectional statistics underpinned the conclusions; the same donors were not followed.

MiXCR was run by TCRdb on the 5' RACE reads, yielding one entry per CDR3 protein. The table shows around 230,000 distinct CDR3 sequences, with 6.5% occurring only once. After removal of 6 bases from V and 1 base from J, the junction contained 8 bases not matched to a gene. Looked up from germline, CDR1 is MNHNS and CDR2 is SASEGT. The CDR3 spans 15 residues. This clonotype was counted a few times. Its antigen is not identified. This sample was also put to use in a study of T cells expressing NK-cell markers. Per that paper: Obtained from sorted CD3+CD56+NKG2C+, CD3+CD56+NKG2C- and CD3+CD56-NKG2C+ T cells were the TCR beta repertoires. In roughly six donors, dominant CD3+CD56+NKG2C+ clonotypes ranked among the top 10 CD8+ clonotypes. Leadership of the CD3+CD56-NKG2C+ fraction also belonged to these clonotypes in a handful of donors.

The TCR was taken from a woman aged 18-29 years in good health. This chain joins TRBV6-1 and TRBJ2-5, with TRBD1 identical over 7 bases. The sequenced sample was CD8+ T cells sorted from blood. CDR3: CASSWTGVGQETQYF. The CDR3 bases are TGTGCCAGCAGCTGGACAGGTGTAGGCCAAGAGACCCAGTACTTC.